Each of the 20 T cell receptor beta chains below was sequenced from the same sample in a study of blood T cell repertoires in COVID-19. The repertoire was sequenced with immunoSEQ multiplex PCR; TCRdb's copy has only in-frame clones and lacks some. This sample has some 320,000 clones, with around 85% found just once. Material: PBMCs or T cells enriched from blood (not recorded which). The receptors derive from a woman aged 25 to 39 who had been exposed to COVID-19.

V usage is TRBV11-2 and J usage is TRBJ1-1, with 8 positions matching TRBD1. The CDR3 contains 13 residues. Germline CDR1 is SGHAT and CDR2 is FQNNGV. With V trimmed by 6 bases and J by 4 bases, 4 bases remained unmatched. The CDR3 nucleotides read TGTGCCAGCAGATTTACAGGGGGCACTGAAGCTTTCTTT. Translation gives CASRFTGGTEAFF.

This chain links TRBV6-4 with TRBJ1-2, with 10 bases aligning to TRBD1. The germline gives CDR1 MRHNA, CDR2 SNTAGT. J gave up 6 bases and V 9 bases, and 10 bases lay outside the gene matches. This CDR3 spans 14 amino acids. This CDR3 is CASSPRQGADGYTF. In nucleotides, the CDR3 is TGTGCCAGTAGTCCCCGACAGGGGGCGGATGGCTACACCTTC.

The chain links TRBV27 to TRBJ1-1, with 7 bases aligning to TRBD1. Germline V gives CDR1 MNHEY, CDR2 SMNVEV (reference sequence). The junction had 18 bases not matched to a gene; V was cut back by 5 bases and J by 0 bases. CDR3 length equals 19 residues. The CDR3: CASSITGVGNRPMNTEAFF. The CDR3 DNA reads TGTGCCAGCAGTATAACAGGGGTCGGAAACCGACCCATGAACACTGAAGCTTTCTTT.

V gene TRBV2 combines with J gene TRBJ2-5; tentatively, D is TRBD2 (5 bases). The germline V gene encodes CDR1 SNHLY and CDR2 FYNNEI. V was pared by 7 bases and J by 5 bases, with 8 bases between. The CDR3 length is 11 residues. The chain's CDR3 is CASTAAETQYF. The CDR3 DNA is TGTGCCAGCACAGCGGCTGAGACCCAGTACTTC.

The chain combines TRBV5-1 with TRBJ1-1; no clear D gene. Germline CDR1 SGHRS, CDR2 YFSETQ. Trimming took 2 bases from V and 4 from J, leaving 12 bases between them. The CDR3 is made up of 14 amino acids. CDR3: CASSFLGGVTEAFF. CDR3 DNA: TGCGCCAGCAGCTTCTTGGGTGGAGTCACTGAAGCTTTCTTT.

A single count supports this clone. The chain is built from TRBV5-4 and TRBJ1-2; D is perhaps TRBD1 (6 bases). The CDR3 has 14 residues. CDR1 is SGHNT, CDR2 YYREEE, per germline (reference sequence). V was trimmed by 4 bases and J by 8 bases, leaving 18 bases between them. CDR3 nucleotide sequence: TGTGCCAGCAGCCCTCGGGCGGGGGCTTACGGCTACACCTTC. This sequence encodes CASSPRAGAYGYTF.

Remarks on this clone: The identical CDR3 is also encoded by other nucleotide sequences in the sample. The CDR3 DNA reads as TGTGCCAGCAGCGTAGGATTAGCGGGGGTCTACGAGCAGTACTTC. Amino acids: CASSVGLAGVYEQYF. This chain links TRBV9 with TRBJ2-7; 9 nucleotides agree with TRBD2. This CDR3 is 15 amino acids long. Trimming cost V 0 bases and J 3 bases; bases outside gene matches: 4. Germline lookup yields CDR1 SGDLS and CDR2 YYNGEE.

This chain connects TRBV13 to TRBJ2-3; maybe TRBD1 (5 bases). The CDR3 has 15 residues. Germline lookup yields CDR1 PRHDT and CDR2 FYEKMQ (reference sequence). With 5 bases removed from V and 2 bases from J, the gap between germline ends came to 14 bases. The CDR3 nucleotides read TGTGCCAGCAGCCCCGGCAGGGCCCCCACAGATACGCAGTATTTT. Encoded protein: CASSPGRAPTDTQYF.

The chain links TRBV27 to TRBJ1-2; D unclear. Trimming shortened V by 6 bases and J by 5 bases, and 19 bases separated the two germline ends. Germline V gives CDR1 MNHEY, CDR2 SMNVEV (reference sequence). CDR3 size: 15 residues. Written as DNA, the CDR3 is TGTGCCAGCAGACGGATTGACGGGTGGGAGTATGGCTACACCTTC. Translated: CASRRIDGWEYGYTF.

The chain carries TRBV5-4 and TRBJ1-1; D possibly corresponds to TRBD1 (6 bases). CDR1 SGHNT and CDR2 YYREEE come from the germline V gene (reference sequence). The CDR3 has 14 amino acids. V was cut by 4 bases and J by 2 bases, with 12 bases left in between. DNA of the CDR3: TGTGCCAGCAGCACGCAACAGGGTAACACTGAAGCTTTCTTT. Encoded protein: CASSTQQGNTEAFF.

The rearrangement joins TRBV4-3 to TRBJ1-2; maybe TRBD1 (5 bases). Deletions cut 0 bases from V and 4 bases from J, with 12 bases between. Germline values: CDR1 LGHNA, CDR2 YSLEER. CDR3 length equals 15 residues. The CDR3 reads CASSQDHGGSYGYTF. As DNA, the CDR3 is TGCGCCAGCAGCCAAGATCACGGGGGATCCTATGGCTACACCTTC.

The genes are TRBV7-2 and TRBJ1-5; 9 bases are shared with TRBD1. CDR3 length equals 14 residues. Trimming at V came to 5 bases and at J to 7 bases, leaving 6 bases not matched to a gene. Germline-derived CDR1 and CDR2 are SGHTA and FQGNSA. Here the CDR3 reads CASSTWTGEQPQHF. CDR3 nucleotides: TGTGCCAGCAGCACCTGGACAGGGGAACAGCCCCAGCATTTT.

This rearrangement joins TRBV28 to TRBJ1-5; D not certain. Germline V gene lookup returns CDR1 MDHEN and CDR2 SYDVKM. This CDR3 has 13 residues. Deletions cut 2 bases from V and 6 bases from J, with 8 bases between. The chain's CDR3 is CASSLGSGQPQHF. CDR3 sequence (DNA): TGTGCCAGCAGTTTAGGCTCGGGTCAGCCCCAGCATTTT.

This chain joins TRBV4-3 and TRBJ1-2; possible D gene TRBD1, 5 bases. Germline CDR1 is LGHNA and CDR2 is YSLEER. Between the trimmed V and J ends, which lost 0 bases and 5 bases, there was a span of 13 bases. CDR3 size: 15 residues. CDR3 region: CASSQDRWGGYGYTF. In DNA, the CDR3 is TGCGCCAGCAGCCAAGATCGCTGGGGGGGGTATGGCTACACCTTC.

V and J are TRBV6-2 or TRBV6-3 and TRBJ2-7; D call uncertain. This CDR3 has 13 residues. CDR1 and CDR2 (germline): MNHEY, SVGEGT. Trimming took 2 bases from V and 6 from J, leaving 11 bases between them. CDR3 nucleotide sequence: TGTGCCAGCAGTTACGGAACCGGGTCCGAGCAGTACTTC. It specifies CASSYGTGSEQYF.

A few counts support this clone. The J gene is TRBJ1-5, the V gene TRBV19; TRBD1 aligns across 8 bases. Germline V gives CDR1 LNHDA, CDR2 SQIVND (reference sequence). Unmatched junction bases numbered 8, after V lost 5 bases and J lost 2 bases. The CDR3 contains 16 residues. The CDR3 sequence is CASSADRGRGNQPQHF. In DNA, the CDR3 is TGTGCCAGTAGTGCAGACAGGGGACGCGGCAATCAGCCCCAGCATTTT.

The V gene is TRBV6-1, the J gene TRBJ2-7; a weak D match, TRBD2 (6 bases). V was pared by 2 bases and J by 0 bases, with 14 bases between. Per the germline V gene, CDR1 is MNHNS and CDR2 is SASEGT. CDR3 length: 16 residues. The CDR3 DNA reads TGTGCCAGCAGTGAAAGCGGAGGGTTTAGCTCCTACGAGCAGTACTTC. Translation: CASSESGGFSSYEQYF.

V gene TRBV30 combines with J gene TRBJ1-2; possibly TRBD1 for D (5 bases). The V end lost 5 bases, the J end lost 1 base, and 17 bases lay between the germline ends. This CDR3 region has 15 residues. Germline CDR1 is GTSNPN and CDR2 is SVGIG (reference sequence). CDR3 DNA: TGTGCCTGGGTGGGGCGGGGGACCCTTAACTATGGCTACACCTTC. This codes for CAWVGRGTLNYGYTF.

V usage is TRBV21-1 and J usage is TRBJ1-4. TRBV21-1 is designated a pseudogene. The CDR3 is made up of 14 amino acids. The CDR3 region has the DNA TGTGCCAGCAGCTTCGCGGCTTTCGGTGAAAAACTGTTTTTT. This sequence encodes CASSFAAFGEKLFF.

The V gene is TRBV5-1, the J gene TRBJ2-2, with TRBD2 identical over 7 bases. CDR3 size: 15 residues. The junction had 8 bases not matched to a gene; V was cut back by 5 bases and J by 4 bases. In germline, CDR1 is SGHRS, CDR2 YFSETQ. The CDR3 region is CASRDGRQFTGELFF. The CDR3 nucleotides read TGCGCCAGCAGAGACGGGAGGCAGTTCACCGGGGAGCTGTTTTTT.